A single T cell receptor beta chain is shown here with its context. No cognate antigen has been identified for it. There are no base qualities to consult, and no much larger clone falls within one base. This record belongs to a study of vaccination effects on CD4 cells after COVID-19 (dated by TCRdb to between 2021 and 2022). Notes on the research overall: Each participant got two doses of an mRNA SARS-CoV-2 vaccine, either BNT162b2 or mRNA-1273. In both COVID-19 convalescent patients and infection-naive vaccine recipients, the study compared SARS-CoV-2 spike-specific CD4+ TCR repertoires from before mRNA vaccination with those from after it. The full study included roughly 11 COVID-19 convalescent patients and a few SARS-CoV-2-naive healthy vaccine recipients. The Oncomine TCR Beta short-read assay on an Illumina iSeq 100 was used to sequence cultures from other donors in the study.

The research as a whole found: The study was limited by a small number of convalescent patients, and early post-infection timepoints were lacking. Marked clonal contraction was observed in both infection-induced and vaccine-induced clones at late post-vaccination timepoints, consistent with waning T cell responses. Among healthy vaccine recipients, nearly all vaccine-induced clones were SARS-CoV-2 mono-reactive, and only 1 of 255 was cross-reactive with common cold coronaviruses.

The ViraFEST assay stimulated PBMC with viral peptide pools and then used TCR sequencing to identify antigen-specific CD4+ T cell clonotypes by expansion. After approximately 11 days of culture, CD4+ T cells were isolated with the EasySep CD4+ T cell isolation kit. Negative nucleocapsid antibody results before and after vaccination confirmed that the healthy vaccine recipients had no prior SARS-CoV-2 infection. Each well held around 2 million PBMC cultured in IMDM containing approximately 5% human AB serum, 8.5 to 10 IU/ml IL-2 and gentamicin, along with around 9.1 ug/ml peptides. On days 3 and 7, half of the culture medium was replaced with fresh IL-2-containing medium. Unless noted otherwise, every peptide stimulation condition was grown in triplicate wells. Using Ficoll-Paque Plus gradient centrifugation, PBMC were separated from whole blood and then either used fresh or cryopreserved at -140C. Overlapping peptide pools spanned the spike proteins of SARS-CoV-2 and the common cold coronaviruses HCoV-NL63, HCoV-OC43 and HCoV-229E. The QIAamp micro DNA kit was used to extract genomic DNA from the cultured CD4+ T cells.

The library was obtained by the immunoSEQ multiplex PCR assay. DNA from the cultured and isolated CD4+ T cells underwent TCR beta CDR3 sequencing. In the original analysis: Non-productive TCR sequences were removed and reads were trimmed to the CDR3 region, keeping CDR3s of at least 7 amino acids. The MANAFEST web app was used to identify antigen-specific clonotypes by comparing expansion in peptide wells with expansion in reference cultures. Positive clones required FDR<0.05 expansion versus reference and all other wells, odds ratio above 5, and frequency above 0.1% in two replicate wells. Clonotypes significantly expanded in SARS-CoV-2 spike wells and in at least one common cold coronavirus spike condition were defined as cross-reactive. Levenshtein distance calculated with the stringdist R package was used to assess CDR3 similarity, and unrooted trees were constructed with ape in R 3.6.1. TCRdb re-hosts the immuneACCESS table, in-frame sequences only. Its copies lack some clones; in the studies checked, an unresolved V gene accounts for under half of them, and the cause for the rest is not known. That table supplies the V and J calls and clone size; D and trimming were determined from the DNA. The sample profile shows 35,000 to 50,000 clones; 70% to 80% of them were found once. The ten largest make up about 10% of the sample.

Sequencing used CD4+ T cells from PBMCs cultured with SARS-CoV-2 spike peptides, obtained before COVID-19 vaccination. In the paper's terms, the cell subset or site label means: SARS-CoV-2 spike overlapping peptide pool stimulation. The clonotype comes from a human donor who received a COVID-19 vaccine.

The CDR3 protein sequence reads: CASTQQGVNSPLHF. The DNA sequence reads TGTGCCAGCACACAACAGGGAGTTAATTCACCCCTCCACTTT. The chain uses TRBV18 and TRBJ1-6, and TRBD1 may be the D gene, going by 6 matching bases. From the cysteine up to the phenylalanine, the CDR3 has a length of 14 residues. Solely the CDR3 DNA is kept, with 42 bases framed from the first base. V sheds 8 bases and J sheds 6 bases, leaving 14 bases between their ends. CDR1 and CDR2 are read off the germline V gene as KGHSH and LQKENI. With the portions outside the CDR3 filled from the reference TRBV18 and TRBJ1-6 genes, the complete variable region becomes NAGVMQNPRHLVRRRGQEARLRCSPMKGHSHVYWYRQLPEEGLKFMVYLQKENIIDESGMPKERFSAEFPKEGPSILRIQQVVRGDSAAYFCASTQQGVNSPLHFGNGTRLTVT.